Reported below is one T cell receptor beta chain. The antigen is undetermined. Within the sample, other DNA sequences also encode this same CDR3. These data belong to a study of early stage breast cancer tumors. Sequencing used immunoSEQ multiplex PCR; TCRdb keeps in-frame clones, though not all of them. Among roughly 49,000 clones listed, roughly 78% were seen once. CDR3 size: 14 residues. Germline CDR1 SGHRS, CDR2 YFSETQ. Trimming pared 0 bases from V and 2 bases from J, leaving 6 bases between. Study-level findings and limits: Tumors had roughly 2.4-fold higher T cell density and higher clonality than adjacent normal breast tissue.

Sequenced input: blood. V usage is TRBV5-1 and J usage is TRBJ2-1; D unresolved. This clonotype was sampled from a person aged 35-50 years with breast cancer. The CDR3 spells CASSLDLAYNEQFF. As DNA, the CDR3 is TGCGCCAGCAGCTTGGATCTAGCCTACAATGAGCAGTTCTTC.